The 14 T cell receptor beta chains in this list originate from one sample, sequenced in a study of T cell responses to AZD1222 COVID-19 vaccine. This table comes from immunoSEQ multiplex PCR, and its TCRdb copy is limited to in-frame clones, with some not included. The sample includes approximately 79,000 clones, around 82% of them seen just once. This specimen consisted of peripheral blood, obtained 28 days after the second AZD1222 dose. Source of these receptors: an adult who received the AZD1222 COVID-19 vaccine.

For this clone: Other DNA sequences within the sample encode an identical CDR3. J is TRBJ2-7 and V is TRBV28; TRBD1 aligns across 11 bases. Germline V gene lookup returns CDR1 MDHEN and CDR2 SYDVKM. The J segment lost 2 bases and the V segment lost 6 bases, leaving 3 bases of the junction unmatched. This CDR3 has 14 amino acids. The CDR3, as DNA: TGTGCCAGCAGCCTGGGACAGGGGGCCTACGAGCAGTACTTC. This sequence encodes CASSLGQGAYEQYF.

The rearrangement links TRBV19 to TRBJ1-2; TRBD1 matches at 8 bases. V trimming: 6 bases; J trimming: 4 bases; junction bases outside the gene matches: 16. CDR3 length: 17 amino acids. The germline V gene has CDR1 LNHDA and CDR2 SQIVND (reference sequence). The CDR3 sequence is CASSWSRDRYLFYGYTF. CDR3 nucleotides: TGTGCCAGTAGCTGGTCCCGGGACAGGTACCTATTCTATGGCTACACCTTC. Full variable domain (remainder filled in from reference TRBV19 and TRBJ1-2): DGGITQSPKYLFRKEGQNVTLSCEQNLNHDAMYWYRQDPGQGLRLIYYSQIVNDFQKGDIAEGYSVSREKKESFPLTVTSAQKNPTAFYLCASSWSRDRYLFYGYTFGSGTRLTVV.

The genes are TRBV5-8 and TRBJ1-1; D remains ambiguous. Germline loops: CDR1 SGHTS, CDR2 YDEGEE. This CDR3 region has 14 residues. Trimming cost V 0 bases and J 5 bases, with 11 bases left between them. CDR3 sequence (DNA): TGTGCCAGCAGCTTGGGACAAGTCGGGACTGAAGCTTTCTTT. This translates into CASSLGQVGTEAFF.

The chain links TRBV28 to TRBJ2-5; weak D call: TRBD2 (6 bases). V was clipped by 5 bases and J by 5 bases, with 15 bases between them. Germline V gene sequence: CDR1 MDHEN, CDR2 SYDVKM. CDR3 length equals 14 residues. This chain's CDR3 is CASSVQGLEETQYF. CDR3 nucleotides: TGTGCCAGCAGTGTTCAGGGACTTGAGGAGACCCAGTACTTC.

The chain links TRBV7-2 to TRBJ2-7, with D maybe TRBD1 (5 bases). The CDR3 contains 15 residues. Germline loops: CDR1 SGHTA, CDR2 FQGNSA. The V end was cut by 1 base, the J end by 7 bases, with 17 bases between. The CDR3 is CASSLDQNRIVEQYF. The CDR3 DNA sequence: TGTGCCAGCAGCTTAGATCAAAACAGGATCGTAGAGCAGTACTTC.

DNA of the CDR3: TGTGCCATCCTGGGACAGAGCTATGGCTACACCTTC. Protein sequence: CAILGQSYGYTF. The J gene is TRBJ1-2, the V gene TRBV10-3, with TRBD1 matching 7 bases. CDR1 is ENHRY and CDR2 is SYGVKD in the germline V gene. This CDR3 contains 12 residues. Trimming took 8 bases from V and 4 from J; bases not matched to a gene: 4.

This clone appeared once. V usage is TRBV27 and J usage is TRBJ2-7; 8 bases fit TRBD2. The V gene's germline CDR1 is MNHEY and CDR2 SMNVEV (reference sequence). J was trimmed by 0 bases and V by 0 bases; bases with no gene match: 4. The CDR3 totals 16 residues. The CDR3 sequence is CASSLSAGGSSYEQYF. As DNA, the CDR3 is TGTGCCAGCAGTTTATCGGCGGGAGGTTCCTCCTACGAGCAGTACTTC.

The chain recombines TRBV12-3 or TRBV12-4 with TRBJ1-1; D not resolved. V shed 5 bases and J shed 6 bases, with 13 bases lying between them. The CDR3 consists of 13 residues. CDR3 residues: CASSAVPESEAFF. CDR3 bases: TGTGCCAGCAGTGCTGTTCCTGAGTCTGAAGCTTTCTTT.

This chain connects TRBV6-5 to TRBJ1-5; D uncertain. The V end was cut by 6 bases, the J end by 8 bases, with 17 bases between. Per the germline V gene, CDR1 is MNHEY and CDR2 is SVGAGI. The CDR3 spans 14 residues. The CDR3 reads CASSPPPVGEPQHF. Here the CDR3 DNA reads TGTGCCAGCAGCCCCCCTCCCGTAGGAGAGCCCCAGCATTTT.

The V and J genes are TRBV18 and TRBJ1-4; TRBD1 might be the D (6 bases). The germline CDR1 and CDR2 sequences are KGHSH and LQKENI. CDR3 length: 15 residues. Trimming cost V 3 bases and J 7 bases, with 15 bases left between them. The CDR3 region is CASSPMRGGGEKLFF. The CDR3 region has the DNA TGTGCCAGCTCACCCATGCGGGGGGGCGGTGAAAAACTGTTTTTT.

Remarks on this clone: Other nucleotide sequences from this sample produce the same CDR3. The chain joins TRBV6-5 to TRBJ1-1; D gene unclear. The ends were cut back, 3 bases at V and 1 base at J, with 3 bases in the middle. CDR1 is MNHEY, CDR2 SVGAGI, per germline. The CDR3 extends over 12 amino acids. The CDR3 coding sequence is TGTGCCAGCAGTTATGCGAACACTGAAGCTTTCTTT. Translating it yields CASSYANTEAFF.

The chain combines TRBV6-5 with TRBJ1-2; D possibly corresponds to TRBD1 (6 bases). This CDR3 is built from 14 residues. The germline V gene encodes CDR1 MNHEY and CDR2 SVGAGI. With 5 bases removed from V and 5 bases from J, the gap between germline ends came to 15 bases. In nucleotides, the CDR3 is TGTGCCAGCAGTCCCCTGGCAGGGGATTATGGCTACACCTTC. Translating gives CASSPLAGDYGYTF.

The V call is TRBV7-3, the J call TRBJ2-3; 9 bases agree with TRBD2. V lost 5 bases to trimming and J lost 0 bases; unmatched junction nucleotides: 6. Germline CDR1 and CDR2: SGHTA and FQGTGA. The CDR3 is made up of 16 amino acids. The CDR3 DNA reads as TGTGCCAGCAGCGCCGCTAGCGGGACTAGCACAGATACGCAGTATTTT. This encodes CASSAASGTSTDTQYF.

The V and J genes are TRBV27 and TRBJ2-7; 7 bases align to TRBD2. The V segment lost 3 bases and the J segment 3 bases; nucleotides outside the gene matches: 8. The CDR3 is 15 amino acids. The germline V gene encodes CDR1 MNHEY and CDR2 SMNVEV (reference sequence). DNA for the CDR3: TGTGCCAGCAGTTTCTCCACAGCGGGGCTCTACGAGCAGTACTTC. Encoded protein: CASSFSTAGLYEQYF.